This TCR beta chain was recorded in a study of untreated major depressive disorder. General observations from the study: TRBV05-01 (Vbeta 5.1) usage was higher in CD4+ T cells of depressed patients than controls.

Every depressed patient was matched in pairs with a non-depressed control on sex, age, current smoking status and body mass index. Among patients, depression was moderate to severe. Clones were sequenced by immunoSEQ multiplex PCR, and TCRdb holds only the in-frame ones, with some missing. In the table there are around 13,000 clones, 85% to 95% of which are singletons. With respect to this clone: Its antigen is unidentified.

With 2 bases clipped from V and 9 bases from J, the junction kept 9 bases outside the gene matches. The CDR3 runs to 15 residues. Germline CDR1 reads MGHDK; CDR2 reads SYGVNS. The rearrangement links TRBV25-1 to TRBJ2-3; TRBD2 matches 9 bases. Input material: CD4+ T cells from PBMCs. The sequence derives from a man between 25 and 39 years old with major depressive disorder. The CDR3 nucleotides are TGTGCCAGCAGTGAAGAAGGAGGGACTAGCAGCACGCAGTATTTT. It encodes CASSEEGGTSSTQYF.